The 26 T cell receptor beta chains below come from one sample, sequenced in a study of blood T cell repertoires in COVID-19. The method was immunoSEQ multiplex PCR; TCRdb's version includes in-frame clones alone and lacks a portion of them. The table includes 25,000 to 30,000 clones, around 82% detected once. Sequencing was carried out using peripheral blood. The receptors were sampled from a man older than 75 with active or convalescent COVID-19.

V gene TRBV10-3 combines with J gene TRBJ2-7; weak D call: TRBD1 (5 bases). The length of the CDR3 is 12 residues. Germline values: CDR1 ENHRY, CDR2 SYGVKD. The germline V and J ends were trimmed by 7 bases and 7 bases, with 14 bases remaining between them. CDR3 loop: CAIKGRVGEQYF. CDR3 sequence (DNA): TGTGCCATCAAAGGCAGGGTCGGGGAGCAGTACTTC.

The CDR3 reads CASHLYGGGWTDTQYF. In nucleotides, the CDR3 is TGCGCCAGCCACCTATACGGGGGGGGATGGACAGATACGCAGTATTTT. The rearrangement uses TRBV5-1 and TRBJ2-3, with 8 bases fitting TRBD2. The CDR3 contains 16 residues. CDR1 SGHRS and CDR2 YFSETQ come from the germline V gene. The trim removed 7 bases at V and 3 bases at J, leaving 13 bases unmatched.

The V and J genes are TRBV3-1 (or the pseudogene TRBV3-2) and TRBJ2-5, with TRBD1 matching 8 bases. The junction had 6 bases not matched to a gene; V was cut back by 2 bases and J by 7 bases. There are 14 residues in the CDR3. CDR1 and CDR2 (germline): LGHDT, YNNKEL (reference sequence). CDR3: CASSQLETGVTQYF. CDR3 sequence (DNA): TGTGCCAGCAGCCAATTAGAGACAGGGGTGACCCAGTACTTC.

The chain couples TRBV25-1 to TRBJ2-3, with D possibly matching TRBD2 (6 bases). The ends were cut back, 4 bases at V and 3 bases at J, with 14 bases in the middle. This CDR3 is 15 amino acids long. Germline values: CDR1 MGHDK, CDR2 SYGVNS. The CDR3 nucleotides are TGTGCCAGCAGTGGACGGCAAGGAGGGACAGATACGCAGTATTTT. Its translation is CASSGRQGGTDTQYF.

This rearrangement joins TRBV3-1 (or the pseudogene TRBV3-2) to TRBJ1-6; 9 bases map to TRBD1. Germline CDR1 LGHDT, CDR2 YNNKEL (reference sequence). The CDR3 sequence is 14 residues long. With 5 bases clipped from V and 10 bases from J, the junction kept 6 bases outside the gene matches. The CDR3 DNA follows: TGTGCCAGCAGCTCGGGACAGGGTCGATCACCCCTCCACTTT. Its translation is CASSSGQGRSPLHF.

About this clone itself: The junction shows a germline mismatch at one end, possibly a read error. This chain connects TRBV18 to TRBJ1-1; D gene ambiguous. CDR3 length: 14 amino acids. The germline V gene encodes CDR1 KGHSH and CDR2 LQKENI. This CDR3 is CASSPQRMNTEAFF. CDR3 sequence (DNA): TGTGCCAGCTCCCCACAGCGAATGAACACTGAAGCTTTCTTT.

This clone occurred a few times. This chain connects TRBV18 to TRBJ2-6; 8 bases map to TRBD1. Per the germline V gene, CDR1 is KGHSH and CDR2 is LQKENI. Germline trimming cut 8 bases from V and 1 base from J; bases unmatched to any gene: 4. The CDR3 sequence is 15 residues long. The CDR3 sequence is CASVQGVSGANVLTF. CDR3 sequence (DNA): TGTGCCAGCGTACAGGGGGTGTCTGGGGCCAACGTCCTGACTTTC.

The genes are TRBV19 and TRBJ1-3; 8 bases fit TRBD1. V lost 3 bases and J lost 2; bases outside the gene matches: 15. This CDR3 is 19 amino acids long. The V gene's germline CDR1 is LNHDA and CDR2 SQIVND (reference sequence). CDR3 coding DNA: TGTGCCAGTAGTATTTCGGGACAGGCGAGACCTAGGGCTGGAAACACCATATATTTT. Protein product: CASSISGQARPRAGNTIYF.

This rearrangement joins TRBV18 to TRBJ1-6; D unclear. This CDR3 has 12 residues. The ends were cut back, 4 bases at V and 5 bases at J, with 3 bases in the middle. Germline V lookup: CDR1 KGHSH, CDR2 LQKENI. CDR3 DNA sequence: TGTGCCAGCTCACACAATAATTCACCCCTCCACTTT. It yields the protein CASSHNNSPLHF.

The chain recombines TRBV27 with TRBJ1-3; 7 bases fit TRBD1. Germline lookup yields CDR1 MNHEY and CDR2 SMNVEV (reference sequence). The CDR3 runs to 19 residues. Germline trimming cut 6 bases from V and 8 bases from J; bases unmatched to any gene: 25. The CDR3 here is CASSPTGTAQRWLGDTIYF. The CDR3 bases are TGTGCCAGCAGCCCGACAGGGACAGCCCAAAGATGGCTCGGGGACACCATATATTTT.

The CDR3 region is CASVATSTDTQYF. The CDR3 bases are TGTGCCAGCGTAGCCACTAGCACAGATACGCAGTATTTT. V and J are TRBV28 and TRBJ2-3; no firm D call. V gave up 8 bases and J gave up 0 bases, with 9 bases separating them. This CDR3 is 13 amino acids long. Germline V gives CDR1 MDHEN, CDR2 SYDVKM.

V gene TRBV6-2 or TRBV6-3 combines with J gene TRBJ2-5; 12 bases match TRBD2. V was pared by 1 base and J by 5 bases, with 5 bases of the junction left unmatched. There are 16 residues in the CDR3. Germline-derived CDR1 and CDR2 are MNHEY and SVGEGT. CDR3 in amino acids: CASSYYGLAGRETQYF. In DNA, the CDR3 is TGTGCCAGCAGTTACTACGGACTAGCGGGGAGGGAGACCCAGTACTTC.

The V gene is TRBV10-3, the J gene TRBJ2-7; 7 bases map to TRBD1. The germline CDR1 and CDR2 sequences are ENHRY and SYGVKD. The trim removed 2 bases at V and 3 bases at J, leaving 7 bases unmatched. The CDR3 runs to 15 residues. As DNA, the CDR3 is TGTGCCATCAGTGAGGGACCGGGACAGAGCTACGAGCAGTACTTC. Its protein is CAISEGPGQSYEQYF.

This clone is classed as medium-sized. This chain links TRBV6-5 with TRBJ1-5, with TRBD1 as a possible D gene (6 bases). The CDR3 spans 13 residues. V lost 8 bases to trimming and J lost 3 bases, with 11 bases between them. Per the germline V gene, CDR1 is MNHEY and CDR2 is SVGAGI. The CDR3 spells CASRRTANQPQHF. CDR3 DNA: TGTGCCAGCCGGAGGACAGCCAATCAGCCCCAGCATTTT.

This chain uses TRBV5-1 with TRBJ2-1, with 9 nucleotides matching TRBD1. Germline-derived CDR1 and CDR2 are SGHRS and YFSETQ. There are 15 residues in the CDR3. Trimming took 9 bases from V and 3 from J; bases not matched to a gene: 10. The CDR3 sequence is CATKPGDRDYNEQFF. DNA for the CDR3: TGCGCCACCAAGCCCGGGGACAGGGACTACAATGAGCAGTTCTTC.

For the CDR3, the DNA is TGTGCCAGCAGCTTAGGGGGGACTAGCGGGAGCAATGAGCAGTTCTTC. Encoded protein: CASSLGGTSGSNEQFF. The gene calls are TRBV7-2 and TRBJ2-1; 14 nucleotides align to TRBD2. Germline CDR1 reads SGHTA; CDR2 reads FQGNSA. The ends lost 1 base at V and 6 bases at J; junction bases unmatched: 2. The CDR3 spans 16 residues. The whole variable domain, remainder taken from reference TRBV7-2 and TRBJ2-1, is GAGVSQSPSNKVTEKGKDVELRCDPISGHTALYWYRQSLGQGLEFLIYFQGNSAPDKSGLPSDRFSAERTGGSVSTLTIQRTQQEDSAVYLCASSLGGTSGSNEQFFGPGTRLTVL.

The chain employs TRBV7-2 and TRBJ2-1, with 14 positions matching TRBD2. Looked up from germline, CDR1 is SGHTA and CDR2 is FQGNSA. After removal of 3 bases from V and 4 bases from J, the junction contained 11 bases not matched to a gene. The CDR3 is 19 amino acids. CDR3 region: CASSFFGGTSGRMYNEQFF. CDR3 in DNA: TGTGCCAGCAGCTTTTTTGGAGGGACTAGCGGGAGAATGTACAATGAGCAGTTCTTC.

The CDR3 loop reads CAISEFSGATNEQFF. In DNA form, the CDR3 reads TGTGCCATCAGTGAGTTTTCGGGAGCCACCAATGAGCAGTTCTTC. The chain links TRBV10-3 to TRBJ2-1; D may be TRBD2 (6 bases). CDR1 is ENHRY, CDR2 SYGVKD, per germline. V lost 1 base to trimming and J lost 6 bases, with 13 bases between them. The CDR3 loop spans 15 amino acids.

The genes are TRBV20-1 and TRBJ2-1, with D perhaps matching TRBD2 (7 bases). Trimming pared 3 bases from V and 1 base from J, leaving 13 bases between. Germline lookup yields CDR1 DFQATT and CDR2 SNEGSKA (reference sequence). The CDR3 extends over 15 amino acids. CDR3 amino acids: CSASGRGGSYNEQFF. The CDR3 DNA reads TGCAGTGCTAGTGGTAGGGGGGGGTCCTACAATGAGCAGTTCTTC.

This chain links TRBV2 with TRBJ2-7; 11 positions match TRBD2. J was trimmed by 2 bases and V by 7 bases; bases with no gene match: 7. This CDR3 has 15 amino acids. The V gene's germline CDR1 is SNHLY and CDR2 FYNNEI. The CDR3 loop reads CASIRTSGLTYEQYF. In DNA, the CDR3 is TGTGCCAGCATTCGGACTAGCGGGTTGACCTACGAGCAGTACTTC. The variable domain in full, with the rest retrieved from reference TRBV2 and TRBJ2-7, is EPEVTQTPSHQVTQMGQEVILRCVPISNHLYFYWYRQILGQKVEFLVSFYNNEISEKSEIFDDQFSVERPDGSNFTLKIRSTKLEDSAMYFCASIRTSGLTYEQYFGPGTRLTVT.

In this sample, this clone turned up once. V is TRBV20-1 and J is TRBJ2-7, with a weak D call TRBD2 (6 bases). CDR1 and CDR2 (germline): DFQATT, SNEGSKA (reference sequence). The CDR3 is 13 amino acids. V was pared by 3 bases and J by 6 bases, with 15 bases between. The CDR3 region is CSASRRVRGEQYF. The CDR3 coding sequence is TGCAGTGCTAGTAGGAGGGTAAGGGGCGAGCAGTACTTC.

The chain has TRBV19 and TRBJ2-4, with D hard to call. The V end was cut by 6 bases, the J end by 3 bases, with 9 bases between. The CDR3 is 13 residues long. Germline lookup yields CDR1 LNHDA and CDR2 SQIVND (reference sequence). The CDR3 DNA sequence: TGTGCCAGTAGCCGATTGAGCAAAAACATTCAGTACTTC. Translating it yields CASSRLSKNIQYF.

The CDR3 loop is CASRFRRDQPQHF. Written as DNA, the CDR3 is TGTGCCAGCAGGTTCCGGAGGGATCAGCCCCAGCATTTT. The chain carries TRBV27 and TRBJ1-5; D is uncertain. The CDR3 length is 13 residues. V lost 6 bases to trimming and J lost 5 bases, with 11 bases between them. Germline CDR1 and CDR2: MNHEY and SMNVEV (reference sequence).

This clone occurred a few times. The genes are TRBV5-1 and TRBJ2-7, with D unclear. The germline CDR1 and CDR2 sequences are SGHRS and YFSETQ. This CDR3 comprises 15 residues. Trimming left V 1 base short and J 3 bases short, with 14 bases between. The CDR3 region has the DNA TGCGCCAGCAGCTTGTCCCCTAAAAGCTACTACGAGCAGTACTTC. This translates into CASSLSPKSYYEQYF.

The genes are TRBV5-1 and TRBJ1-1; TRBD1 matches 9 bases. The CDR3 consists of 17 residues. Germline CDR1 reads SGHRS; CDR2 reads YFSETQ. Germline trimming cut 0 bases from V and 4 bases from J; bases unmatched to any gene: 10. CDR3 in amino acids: CASSLAPGQGSLTEAFF. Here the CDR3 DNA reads TGCGCCAGCAGCTTGGCCCCGGGACAGGGCTCGCTCACTGAAGCTTTCTTT.

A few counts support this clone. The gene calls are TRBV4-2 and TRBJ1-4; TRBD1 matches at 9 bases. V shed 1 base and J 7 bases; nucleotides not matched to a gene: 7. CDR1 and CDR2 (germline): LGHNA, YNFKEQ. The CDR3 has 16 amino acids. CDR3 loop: CASSQVPTGGGEKLFF. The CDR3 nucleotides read TGTGCCAGCAGCCAAGTCCCGACAGGGGGGGGTGAAAAACTGTTTTTT.